One sample yielded the 27 T cell receptor beta chains listed below, sequenced in a study of blood T cells in healthy people across ages. A sample-barcoded 5' primer and a J-beta primer mix were used in a second PCR of roughly 6 to 11 cycles. From the 5' RACE reads, TCRdb called clonotypes with MiXCR, one entry per CDR3 protein. Of about 1.6 million distinct CDR3 sequences in the sample, about 35% are singletons; the top ten hold 11%. Sequencing used blood. Source of these receptors: a woman under 40 in good health.

This clonotype was picked up a small number of times. The CDR3 loop reads CASREATGGRYEQYF. The CDR3 coding sequence is TGTGCCAGCAGGGAAGCAACGGGGGGAAGGTACGAGCAGTACTTC. The rearrangement uses TRBV3-1 and TRBJ2-7; 7 bases agree with TRBD2. This CDR3 is 15 amino acids long. Germline V lookup: CDR1 LGHDT, CDR2 YNNKEL (reference sequence). J gave up 4 bases and V 6 bases, and 12 bases lay outside the gene matches.

Concerning this clonotype itself: One end of the junction varies from germline; a read error may be responsible. The chain combines TRBV28 with TRBJ1-2; 9 bases agree with TRBD1. The germline gives CDR1 MDHEN, CDR2 SYDVKM. CDR3 length equals 18 residues. This CDR3 is CVSSSWDLQGAINYGYTF. The CDR3 DNA sequence: TGTGTCAGCAGTTCATGGGACTTACAGGGGGCGATTAACTATGGCTACACCTTC.

This clonotype was counted between two and nine times. The V call is TRBV5-1, the J call TRBJ1-2, with D perhaps TRBD1 (6 bases). The CDR3 is 15 residues long. With 0 bases removed from V and 8 bases from J, the gap between germline ends came to 17 bases. Germline assignment: CDR1 SGHRS and CDR2 YFSETQ. DNA for the CDR3: TGCGCCAGCAGCTTGGCGACAGGAGGGGAATTCGGCTACACCTTC. This sequence encodes CASSLATGGEFGYTF.

The rearrangement links TRBV4-2 to TRBJ1-2; D call uncertain. CDR3 length: 15 residues. Per germline, CDR1 LGHNA and CDR2 YNFKEQ. Trimming took 1 base from V and 2 from J, leaving 11 bases between them. This chain's CDR3 is CASSQAWELNYGYTF. CDR3 in DNA: TGTGCCAGCAGCCAAGCATGGGAGTTAAACTATGGCTACACCTTC.

The rearrangement uses TRBV20-1 and TRBJ2-2; TRBD2 agrees at 15 bases. Germline assignment: CDR1 DFQATT and CDR2 SNEGSKA (reference sequence). The CDR3 runs 17 residues. Germline trimming cut 1 base from V and 2 bases from J; bases unmatched to any gene: 2. CDR3 loop: CSARGTSGGANTGELFF. The CDR3 DNA reads as TGCAGTGCTAGAGGGACTAGCGGGGGGGCCAACACCGGGGAGCTGTTTTTT.

This clonotype showed up many times. This sequence joins TRBV29-1 and TRBJ1-2; D is unclear. Germline CDR1 and CDR2: SQVTM and ANQGSEA. Between the trimmed V and J ends, which lost 0 bases and 8 bases, there was a span of 13 bases. This CDR3 has 13 amino acids. CDR3 in amino acids: CSVEEWKMEGYTF. CDR3 coding DNA: TGCAGCGTTGAAGAGTGGAAGATGGAGGGCTACACCTTC.

This clonotype was counted between two and nine times. Germline is not matched at one junction end, which may reflect a read error. The V gene is TRBV27, the J gene TRBJ2-4; D is possibly TRBD1 (5 bases). TRBJ2-7 matches the DNA end more closely, so the J call is doubtful. The CDR3 has 13 residues. Germline CDR1 MNHEY, CDR2 SMNVEV (reference sequence). The CDR3: CASNLQATYEQYF. DNA of the CDR3: TGTGCCAGCAATTTACAGGCGACCTACGAGCAGTACTTC.

The chain couples TRBV6-1 to TRBJ2-5, with TRBD2 identical over 7 bases. From germline, CDR1 is MNHNS and CDR2 SASEGT. Trimming cost V 7 bases and J 2 bases; bases outside gene matches: 16. This CDR3 region has 17 residues. The CDR3 DNA sequence: TGTGCCAGCACCCCTTTTTATTTGGGGCGGGGGCAAGAGACCCAGTACTTC. This translates into CASTPFYLGRGQETQYF.

This clonotype was seen a few times. The chain links TRBV7-8 to TRBJ1-2; tentatively, D is TRBD1 (6 bases). The CDR3 totals 17 residues. V lost 6 bases and J lost 6, with 26 bases in between. Germline V lookup: CDR1 SGHVS, CDR2 FQNEAQ. DNA for the CDR3: TGTGCCAGCAGTCAACGAACCACACCATACAGGGACCATGGCTACACCTTC. It encodes CASSQRTTPYRDHGYTF.

The chain joins TRBV5-1 to TRBJ1-2, with D possibly being TRBD1 (5 bases). Germline V gene lookup returns CDR1 SGHRS and CDR2 YFSETQ. The V gene lost 0 bases and the J gene lost 13 bases, with 16 bases spanning the gap. The CDR3 extends over 13 amino acids. The CDR3 loop reads CASSLGDSPITTF. CDR3 sequence (DNA): TGCGCCAGCAGCTTGGGGGACTCCCCTATTACCACCTTC.

The sample holds many counts of this clonotype. This chain connects TRBV20-1 to TRBJ2-3; perhaps TRBD2 as D (5 bases). Germline-derived CDR1 and CDR2 are DFQATT and SNEGSKA (reference sequence). V lost 0 bases and J lost 1, with 8 bases in between. This CDR3 is 14 amino acids long. In nucleotides, the CDR3 is TGCAGTGCTAGAGATCCCGGGGGCACAGATACGCAGTATTTT. This gives the protein CSARDPGGTDTQYF.

This clonotype was picked up a small number of times. The junction does not match germline at one end; this may be a read error. The gene calls are TRBV29-1 and TRBJ2-1, with 8 nucleotides matching TRBD1. In germline, CDR1 is SQVTM, CDR2 ANQGSEA. The CDR3 extends over 12 amino acids. The CDR3 region is CGVGDRYNEQFF. CDR3 bases: TGCGGCGTTGGGGACAGGTACAATGAGCAGTTCTTC.

This chain uses TRBV28 with TRBJ2-3; the D gene is possibly TRBD1 (6 bases). Trimming took off 3 bases at V and 0 bases at J, with 25 bases between the two ends. The CDR3 has 20 amino acids. Germline lookup yields CDR1 MDHEN and CDR2 SYDVKM. The CDR3: CASSFTGIRVFGGSTDTQYF. The CDR3 DNA reads as TGTGCCAGCAGTTTCACCGGGATCCGAGTTTTTGGGGGCAGCACAGATACGCAGTATTTT.

This clonotype was counted only a few times. J is TRBJ2-7 and V is TRBV28; 7 bases match TRBD2. The CDR3 runs 15 residues. With V trimmed by 4 bases and J by 4 bases, 10 bases remained unmatched. In germline, CDR1 is MDHEN, CDR2 SYDVKM. The CDR3 is CASSSPRDGGYEQYF. For the CDR3, the DNA is TGTGCCAGCAGTTCTCCCCGGGACGGGGGGTACGAGCAGTACTTC.

The V and J genes are TRBV27 and TRBJ2-3, with D tentatively TRBD2 (6 bases). The CDR3 is 14 residues long. Germline V gene lookup returns CDR1 MNHEY and CDR2 SMNVEV (reference sequence). V was pared by 7 bases and J by 3 bases, with 14 bases between. In DNA, the CDR3 is TGTGCCAGCACCCTGGGACTCCTTACAGATACGCAGTATTTT. Its translation is CASTLGLLTDTQYF.

The chain uses TRBV7-2 and TRBJ2-1; D unresolved. V lost 4 bases and J lost 8, with 18 bases in between. This CDR3 region has 15 residues. Germline CDR1 reads SGHTA; CDR2 reads FQGNSA. Here the CDR3 reads CASSSQFGRTDEQFF. The CDR3 DNA reads TGTGCCAGCAGCTCTCAATTCGGAAGGACGGATGAGCAGTTCTTC.

The rearrangement joins TRBV7-2 to TRBJ2-3; D is ambiguous. Germline V CDR1 and CDR2: SGHTA, FQGNSA. This CDR3 has 14 residues. The germline V and J ends were trimmed by 1 base and 4 bases, with 9 bases remaining between them. CDR3: CASSLGRLADTQYF. CDR3 in DNA: TGTGCCAGCAGCTTAGGCAGGCTCGCAGATACGCAGTATTTT.

This clonotype was seen a handful of times. This chain uses TRBV7-6 with TRBJ1-2, with TRBD1 identical over 7 bases. The CDR3 sequence is 16 residues long. The germline V gene encodes CDR1 SGHVS and CDR2 FNYEAQ. Unmatched junction bases numbered 9, after V lost 5 bases and J lost 0 bases. CDR3 DNA sequence: TGTGCCAGCAGCACGCGGGACAGCTTCTCTAACTATGGCTACACCTTC. Translated, it gives CASSTRDSFSNYGYTF. Supplemented by reference TRBV7-6 and TRBJ1-2, the full variable domain reads GAGVSQSPRYKVTKRGQDVALRCDPISGHVSLYWYRQALGQGPEFLTYFNYEAQQDKSGLPNDRFSAERPEGSISTLTIQRTEQRDSAMYRCASSTRDSFSNYGYTFGSGTRLTVV.

Comment on this clonotype: An end of the junction differs from the germline gene, which may be a read error. The V call is TRBV4-1, the J call TRBJ2-7; the D gene is possibly TRBD2 (5 bases). Germline V gene sequence: CDR1 MGHRA, CDR2 YSYEKL. The CDR3 runs 17 residues. CDR3 DNA: TGCGCCGGCAGCCAAGTGGCACAAGGGCTAGCCGCGGGCGAGCAGTACTTC. Its protein product is CAGSQVAQGLAAGEQYF.

The CDR3 DNA is TGCGCCAGCAGCGACGACCCCGGCTGGGATTCACCCCTCCACTTT. It specifies CASSDDPGWDSPLHF. V is TRBV5-1 and J is TRBJ1-6; no clear D gene. V lost 4 bases and J 8 bases, leaving 16 bases between the germline ends. This CDR3 spans 15 amino acids. Germline CDR1 reads SGHRS; CDR2 reads YFSETQ.

The CDR3 DNA reads as TGCAGTGCCCGGACAGGGCTCCCAGATACGCAGTATTTT. Encoded protein: CSARTGLPDTQYF. The V and J genes are TRBV20-1 and TRBJ2-3, with 8 bases that match TRBD1. The CDR3 is 13 amino acids. Germline CDR1 DFQATT, CDR2 SNEGSKA (reference sequence). J lost 4 bases, V lost 6 bases, and 6 bases had no gene match.

The CDR3 reads CASSKGVRYEQYF. The CDR3 DNA reads as TGTGCCAGCAGCAAAGGCGTCAGGTACGAGCAGTACTTC. The chain couples TRBV11-2 to TRBJ2-4, with unresolved D. The J call may be mistaken, given a closer DNA end match to TRBJ2-7. CDR3 size: 13 residues. Germline V gene data show CDR1 as SGHAT and CDR2 as FQNNGV.

V is TRBV2 and J is TRBJ1-2; D is unresolved. The germline V gene encodes CDR1 SNHLY and CDR2 FYNNEI. V lost 11 bases and J lost 7, with 20 bases in between. This CDR3 has 13 amino acids. The CDR3 sequence is CAWVHMDPTGYTF. CDR3 nucleotides: TGTGCCTGGGTCCACATGGATCCAACTGGCTACACCTTC.

The chain links TRBV6-6 to TRBJ1-1; 7 bases align to TRBD1. This CDR3 comprises 15 residues. The germline CDR1 and CDR2 sequences are MNHNY and SVGAGI (reference sequence). Unmatched junction bases numbered 11, after V lost 7 bases and J lost 3 bases. CDR3 region: CASTQGGGHDTEAFF. The CDR3, as DNA: TGTGCCAGCACACAAGGAGGGGGCCATGACACTGAAGCTTTCTTT.

The rearrangement uses TRBV7-9 and TRBJ2-7; possibly TRBD2 for D (5 bases). The CDR3 covers 17 residues. CDR1 and CDR2 (germline): SEHNR, FQNEAQ (reference sequence). V gave up 5 bases and J gave up 3 bases, with 23 bases separating them. The CDR3: CASSEGFTSTWDYEQYF. CDR3 nucleotide sequence: TGTGCCAGCAGCGAGGGCTTTACAAGCACTTGGGACTACGAGCAGTACTTC. Full variable domain (outside the CDR3, taken from reference TRBV7-9 and TRBJ2-7): DTGVSQNPRHKITKRGQNVTFRCDPISEHNRLYWYRQTLGQGPEFLTYFQNEAQLEKSRLLSDRFSAERPKGSFSTLEIQRTEQGDSAMYLCASSEGFTSTWDYEQYFGPGTRLTVT.

This clonotype has a single count. The genes are TRBV6-1 and TRBJ2-3; a possible D gene is TRBD1 (5 bases). The CDR3 runs 13 residues. Trimming shortened V by 4 bases and J by 8 bases, and 13 bases separated the two germline ends. Looked up from germline, CDR1 is MNHNS and CDR2 is SASEGT. The CDR3 nucleotides are TGTGCCAGCAGTGGAGTCAAAGGGGCTACGCAGTATTTT. This sequence encodes CASSGVKGATQYF.

The V call is TRBV20-1, the J call TRBJ2-1; the D gene could be TRBD1 or TRBD2 (6 bases each). Per the germline V gene, CDR1 is DFQATT and CDR2 is SNEGSKA (reference sequence). CDR3 length equals 12 residues. The CDR3 DNA follows: TGCAGCGTCTTGAGGGGGGCAAATGAGCAGTTCTTC. Protein sequence: CSVLRGANEQFF.